This TCR beta chain was captured by sequencing in a study of blood T cell repertoires in COVID-19. The protocol was immunoSEQ multiplex PCR, while the TCRdb copy is restricted to in-frame clones and leaves out a portion. Among over 200,000 clones listed, 83% were seen once. The receptor comes from a woman aged 25 to 39 with COVID-19, enrolled during active disease. The material sequenced was peripheral blood.

CDR3 nucleotides: TGTGCCAGCAGTTCGGACAGGGGCGAGCAGTACTTC. It codes for CASSSDRGEQYF. The chain carries TRBV6-5 and TRBJ2-7; 9 nucleotides align to TRBD1. V shed 4 bases, J shed 6 bases, and the junction held 1 base outside the gene matches. Germline assignment: CDR1 MNHEY and CDR2 SVGAGI. This CDR3 comprises 12 residues.